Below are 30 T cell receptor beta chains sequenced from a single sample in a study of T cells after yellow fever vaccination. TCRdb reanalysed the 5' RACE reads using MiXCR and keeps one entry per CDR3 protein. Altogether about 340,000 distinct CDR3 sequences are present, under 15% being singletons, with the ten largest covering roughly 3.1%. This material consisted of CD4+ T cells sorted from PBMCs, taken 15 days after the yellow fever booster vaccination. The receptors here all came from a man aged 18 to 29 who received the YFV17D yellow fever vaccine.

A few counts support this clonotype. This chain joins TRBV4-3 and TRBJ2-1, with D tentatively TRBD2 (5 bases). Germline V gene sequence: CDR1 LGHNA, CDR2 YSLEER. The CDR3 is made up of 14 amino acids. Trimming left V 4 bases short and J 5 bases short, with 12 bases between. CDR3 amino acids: CASSPLVGDNEQFF. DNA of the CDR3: TGCGCCAGCAGCCCGCTCGTGGGAGACAATGAGCAGTTCTTC.

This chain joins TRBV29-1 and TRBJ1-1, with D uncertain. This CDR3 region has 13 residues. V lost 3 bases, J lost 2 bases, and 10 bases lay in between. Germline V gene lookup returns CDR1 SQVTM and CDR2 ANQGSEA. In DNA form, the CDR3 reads TGCAGCGTTGAGGGAGGCATAAACACTGAAGCTTTCTTT. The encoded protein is CSVEGGINTEAFF.

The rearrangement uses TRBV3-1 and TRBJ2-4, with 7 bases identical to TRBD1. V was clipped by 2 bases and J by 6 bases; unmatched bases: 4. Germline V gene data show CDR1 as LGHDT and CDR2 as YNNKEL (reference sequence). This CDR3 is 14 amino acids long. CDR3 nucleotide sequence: TGTGCCAGCAGCCAAATGGGACAGCTAAACATTCAGTACTTC. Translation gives CASSQMGQLNIQYF. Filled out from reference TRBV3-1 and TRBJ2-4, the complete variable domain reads DTAVSQTPKYLVTQMGNDKSIKCEQNLGHDTMYWYKQDSKKFLKIMFSYNNKELIINETVPNRFSPKSPDKAHLNLHINSLELGDSAVYFCASSQMGQLNIQYFGAGTRLSVL.

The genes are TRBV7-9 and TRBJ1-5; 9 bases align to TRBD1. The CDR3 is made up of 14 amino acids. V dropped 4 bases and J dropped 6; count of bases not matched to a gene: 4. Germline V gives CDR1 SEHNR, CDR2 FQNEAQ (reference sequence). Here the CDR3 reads CASSSQGAVQPQHF. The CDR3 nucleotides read TGTGCCAGCAGCTCACAGGGGGCGGTTCAGCCCCAGCATTTT.

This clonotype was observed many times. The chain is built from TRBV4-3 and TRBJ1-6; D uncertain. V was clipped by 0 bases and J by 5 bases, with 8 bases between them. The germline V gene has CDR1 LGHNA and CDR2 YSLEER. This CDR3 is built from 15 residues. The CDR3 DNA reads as TGCGCCAGCAGCCAAGAAACGGCAGATAATTCACCCCTCCACTTT. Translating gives CASSQETADNSPLHF.

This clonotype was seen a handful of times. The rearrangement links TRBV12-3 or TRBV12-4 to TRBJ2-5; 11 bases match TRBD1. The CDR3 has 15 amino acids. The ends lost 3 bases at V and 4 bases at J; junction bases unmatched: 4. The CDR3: CASSLGQGVGETQYF. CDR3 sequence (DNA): TGTGCCAGCAGTTTGGGACAGGGGGTTGGAGAGACCCAGTACTTC.

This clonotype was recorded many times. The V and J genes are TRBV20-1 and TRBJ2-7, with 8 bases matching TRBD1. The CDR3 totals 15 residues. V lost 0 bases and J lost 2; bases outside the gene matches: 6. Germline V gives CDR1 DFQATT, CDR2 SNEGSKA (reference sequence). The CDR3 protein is CSARDHRQGTYEQYF. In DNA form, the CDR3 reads TGCAGTGCTAGAGACCACCGACAGGGGACCTACGAGCAGTACTTC.

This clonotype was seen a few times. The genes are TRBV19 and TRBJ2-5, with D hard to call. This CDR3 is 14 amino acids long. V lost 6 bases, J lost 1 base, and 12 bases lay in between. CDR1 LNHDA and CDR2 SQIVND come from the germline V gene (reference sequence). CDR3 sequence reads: CASSNLGGQETQYF. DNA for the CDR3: TGTGCCAGTAGCAACCTCGGCGGCCAAGAGACCCAGTACTTC.

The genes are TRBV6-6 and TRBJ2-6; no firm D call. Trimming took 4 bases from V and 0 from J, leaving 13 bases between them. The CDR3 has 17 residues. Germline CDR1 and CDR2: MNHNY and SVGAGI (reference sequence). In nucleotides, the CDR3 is TGTGCCAGCAGTTCGTACCGGGTTTCCTCTGGGGCCAACGTCCTGACTTTC. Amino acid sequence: CASSSYRVSSGANVLTF.

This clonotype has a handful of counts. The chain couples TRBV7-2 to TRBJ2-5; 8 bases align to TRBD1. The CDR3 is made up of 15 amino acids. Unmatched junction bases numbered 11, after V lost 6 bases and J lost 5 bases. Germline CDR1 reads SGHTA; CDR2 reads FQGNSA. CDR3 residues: CASRPSGGRRETQYF. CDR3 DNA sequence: TGTGCCAGCAGACCGTCAGGGGGCAGGAGGGAGACCCAGTACTTC.

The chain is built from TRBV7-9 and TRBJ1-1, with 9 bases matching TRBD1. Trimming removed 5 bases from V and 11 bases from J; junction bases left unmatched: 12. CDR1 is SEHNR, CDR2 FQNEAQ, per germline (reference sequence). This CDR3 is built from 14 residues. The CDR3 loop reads CASSTRDRVMNAFF. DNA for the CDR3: TGTGCCAGCAGCACGCGGGACAGGGTAATGAATGCTTTCTTT.

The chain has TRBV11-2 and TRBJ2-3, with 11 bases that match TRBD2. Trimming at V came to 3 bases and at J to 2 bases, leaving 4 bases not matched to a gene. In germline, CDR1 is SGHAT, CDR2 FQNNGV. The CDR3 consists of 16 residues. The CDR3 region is CASSFLTSGITDTQYF. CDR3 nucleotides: TGTGCCAGCAGCTTTCTGACTAGCGGGATCACAGATACGCAGTATTTT.

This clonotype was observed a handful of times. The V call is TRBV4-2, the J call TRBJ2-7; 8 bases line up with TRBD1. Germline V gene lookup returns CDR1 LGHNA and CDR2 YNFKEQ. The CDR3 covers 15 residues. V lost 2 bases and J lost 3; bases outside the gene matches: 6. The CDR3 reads CASSQTQGQDYEQYF. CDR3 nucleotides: TGTGCCAGCAGCCAAACACAGGGACAGGACTACGAGCAGTACTTC.

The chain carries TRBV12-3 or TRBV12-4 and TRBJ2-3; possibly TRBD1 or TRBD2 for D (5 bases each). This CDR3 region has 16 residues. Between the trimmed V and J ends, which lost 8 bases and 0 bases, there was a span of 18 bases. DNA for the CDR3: TGTGCCAGCGCCTTTACCGGGACGCCGAGCACAGATACGCAGTATTTT. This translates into CASAFTGTPSTDTQYF.

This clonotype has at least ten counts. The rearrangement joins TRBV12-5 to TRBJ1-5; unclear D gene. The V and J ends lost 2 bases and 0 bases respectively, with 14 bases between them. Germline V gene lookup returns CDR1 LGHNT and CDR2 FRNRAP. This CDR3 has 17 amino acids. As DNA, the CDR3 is TGTGCTAGTGGTTTGTCCCTATCGTCCTATAGCAATCAGCCCCAGCATTTT. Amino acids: CASGLSLSSYSNQPQHF.

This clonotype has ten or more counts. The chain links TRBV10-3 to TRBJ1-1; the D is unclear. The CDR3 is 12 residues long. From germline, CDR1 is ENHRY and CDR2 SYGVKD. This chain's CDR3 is CETSTVGTEAFF. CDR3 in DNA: TGTGAGACCTCGACGGTCGGCACTGAAGCTTTCTTT.

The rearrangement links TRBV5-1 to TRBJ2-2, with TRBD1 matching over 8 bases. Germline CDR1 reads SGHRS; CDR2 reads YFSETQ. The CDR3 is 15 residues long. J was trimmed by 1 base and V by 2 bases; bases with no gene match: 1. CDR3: CASSFGTGNTGELFF. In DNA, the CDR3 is TGCGCCAGCAGCTTCGGGACAGGGAACACCGGGGAGCTGTTTTTT.

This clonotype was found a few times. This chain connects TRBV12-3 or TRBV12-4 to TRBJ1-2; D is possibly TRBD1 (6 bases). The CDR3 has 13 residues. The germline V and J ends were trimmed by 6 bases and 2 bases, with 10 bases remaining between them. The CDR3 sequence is CASSGQRNYGYTF. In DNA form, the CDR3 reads TGTGCCAGCAGCGGACAGAGAAACTATGGCTACACCTTC.

The CDR3 here is CASSLVLGDPYGYTF. CDR3 coding DNA: TGTGCCAGCAGCTTAGTCCTAGGGGATCCCTATGGCTACACCTTC. The rearrangement joins TRBV7-2 to TRBJ1-2, with a possible D match to TRBD1 (5 bases). Trimming removed 1 base at V and 4 bases at J, with 13 bases between. The CDR3 totals 15 residues. The germline V gene encodes CDR1 SGHTA and CDR2 FQGNSA.

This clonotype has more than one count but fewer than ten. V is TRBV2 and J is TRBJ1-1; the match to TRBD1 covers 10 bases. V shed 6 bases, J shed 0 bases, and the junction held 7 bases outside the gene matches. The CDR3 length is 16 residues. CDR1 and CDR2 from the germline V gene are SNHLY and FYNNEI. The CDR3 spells CASRAKGQGMNTEAFF. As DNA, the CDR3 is TGTGCCAGCAGAGCTAAGGGACAGGGGATGAACACTGAAGCTTTCTTT.

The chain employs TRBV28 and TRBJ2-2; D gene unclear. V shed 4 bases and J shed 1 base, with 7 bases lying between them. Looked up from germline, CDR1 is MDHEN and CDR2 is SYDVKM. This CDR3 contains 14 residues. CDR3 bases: TGTGCCAGCAGTTCACACATGAACACCGGGGAGCTGTTTTTT. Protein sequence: CASSSHMNTGELFF.

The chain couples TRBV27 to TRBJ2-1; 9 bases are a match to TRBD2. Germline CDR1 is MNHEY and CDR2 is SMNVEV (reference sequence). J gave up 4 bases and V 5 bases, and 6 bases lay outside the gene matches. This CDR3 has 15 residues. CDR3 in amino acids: CASSPREGVYNEQFF. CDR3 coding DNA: TGTGCCAGCAGTCCGCGGGAGGGAGTATACAATGAGCAGTTCTTC.

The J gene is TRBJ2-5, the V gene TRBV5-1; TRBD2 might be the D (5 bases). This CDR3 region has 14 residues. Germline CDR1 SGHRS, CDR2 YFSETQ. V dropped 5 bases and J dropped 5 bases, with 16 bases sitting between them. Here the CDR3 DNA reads TGCGCCAGCAGTTACCAGGTAGCGTCGGAGACCCAGTACTTC. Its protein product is CASSYQVASETQYF.

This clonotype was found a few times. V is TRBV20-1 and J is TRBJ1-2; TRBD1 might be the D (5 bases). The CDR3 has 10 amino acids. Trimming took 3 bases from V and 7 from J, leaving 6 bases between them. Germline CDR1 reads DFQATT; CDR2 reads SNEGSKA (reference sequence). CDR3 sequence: CSASRVGYTF. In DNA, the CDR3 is TGCAGTGCTAGCAGGGTTGGCTACACCTTC.

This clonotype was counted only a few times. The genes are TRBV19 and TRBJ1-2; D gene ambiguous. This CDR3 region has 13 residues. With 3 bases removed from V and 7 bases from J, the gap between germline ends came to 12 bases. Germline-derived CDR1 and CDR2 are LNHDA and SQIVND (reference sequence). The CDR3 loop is CASSMPGIGGYTF. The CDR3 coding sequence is TGTGCCAGTAGTATGCCGGGAATCGGTGGCTACACCTTC.

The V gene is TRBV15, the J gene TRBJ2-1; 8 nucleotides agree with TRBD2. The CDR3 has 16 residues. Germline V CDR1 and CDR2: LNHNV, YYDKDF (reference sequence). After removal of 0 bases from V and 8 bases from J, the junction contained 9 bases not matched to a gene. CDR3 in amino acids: CATSRDRGTRPYEQFF. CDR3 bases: TGTGCCACCAGCAGAGATCGGGGGACTAGGCCTTATGAGCAGTTCTTC.

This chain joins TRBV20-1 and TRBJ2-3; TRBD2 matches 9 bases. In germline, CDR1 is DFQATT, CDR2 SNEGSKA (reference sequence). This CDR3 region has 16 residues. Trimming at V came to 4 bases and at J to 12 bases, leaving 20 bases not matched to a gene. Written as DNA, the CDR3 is TGCAGTGCTACCCCTCAGCGGGGGGCGGACTCATACACACAGTATTTT. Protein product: CSATPQRGADSYTQYF.

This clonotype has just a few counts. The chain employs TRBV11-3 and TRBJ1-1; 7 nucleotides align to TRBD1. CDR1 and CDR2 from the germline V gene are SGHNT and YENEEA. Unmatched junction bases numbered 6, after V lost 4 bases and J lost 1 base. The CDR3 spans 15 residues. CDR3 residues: CASSSPGGGNTEAFF. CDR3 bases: TGTGCCAGCAGCTCCCCAGGGGGGGGGAACACTGAAGCTTTCTTT.

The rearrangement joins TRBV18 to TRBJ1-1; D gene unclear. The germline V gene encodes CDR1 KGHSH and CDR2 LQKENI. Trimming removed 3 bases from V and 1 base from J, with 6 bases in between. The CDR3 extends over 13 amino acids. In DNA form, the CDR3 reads TGTGCCAGCTCACCGACACAGAACACTGAAGCTTTCTTT. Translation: CASSPTQNTEAFF.

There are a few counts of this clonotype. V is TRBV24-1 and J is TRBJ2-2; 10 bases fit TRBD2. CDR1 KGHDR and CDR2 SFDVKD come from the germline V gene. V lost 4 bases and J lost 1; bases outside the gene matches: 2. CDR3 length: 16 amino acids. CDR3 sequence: CATSERTSGNTGELFF. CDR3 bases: TGTGCCACCAGTGAACGGACTAGCGGGAACACCGGGGAGCTGTTTTTT.